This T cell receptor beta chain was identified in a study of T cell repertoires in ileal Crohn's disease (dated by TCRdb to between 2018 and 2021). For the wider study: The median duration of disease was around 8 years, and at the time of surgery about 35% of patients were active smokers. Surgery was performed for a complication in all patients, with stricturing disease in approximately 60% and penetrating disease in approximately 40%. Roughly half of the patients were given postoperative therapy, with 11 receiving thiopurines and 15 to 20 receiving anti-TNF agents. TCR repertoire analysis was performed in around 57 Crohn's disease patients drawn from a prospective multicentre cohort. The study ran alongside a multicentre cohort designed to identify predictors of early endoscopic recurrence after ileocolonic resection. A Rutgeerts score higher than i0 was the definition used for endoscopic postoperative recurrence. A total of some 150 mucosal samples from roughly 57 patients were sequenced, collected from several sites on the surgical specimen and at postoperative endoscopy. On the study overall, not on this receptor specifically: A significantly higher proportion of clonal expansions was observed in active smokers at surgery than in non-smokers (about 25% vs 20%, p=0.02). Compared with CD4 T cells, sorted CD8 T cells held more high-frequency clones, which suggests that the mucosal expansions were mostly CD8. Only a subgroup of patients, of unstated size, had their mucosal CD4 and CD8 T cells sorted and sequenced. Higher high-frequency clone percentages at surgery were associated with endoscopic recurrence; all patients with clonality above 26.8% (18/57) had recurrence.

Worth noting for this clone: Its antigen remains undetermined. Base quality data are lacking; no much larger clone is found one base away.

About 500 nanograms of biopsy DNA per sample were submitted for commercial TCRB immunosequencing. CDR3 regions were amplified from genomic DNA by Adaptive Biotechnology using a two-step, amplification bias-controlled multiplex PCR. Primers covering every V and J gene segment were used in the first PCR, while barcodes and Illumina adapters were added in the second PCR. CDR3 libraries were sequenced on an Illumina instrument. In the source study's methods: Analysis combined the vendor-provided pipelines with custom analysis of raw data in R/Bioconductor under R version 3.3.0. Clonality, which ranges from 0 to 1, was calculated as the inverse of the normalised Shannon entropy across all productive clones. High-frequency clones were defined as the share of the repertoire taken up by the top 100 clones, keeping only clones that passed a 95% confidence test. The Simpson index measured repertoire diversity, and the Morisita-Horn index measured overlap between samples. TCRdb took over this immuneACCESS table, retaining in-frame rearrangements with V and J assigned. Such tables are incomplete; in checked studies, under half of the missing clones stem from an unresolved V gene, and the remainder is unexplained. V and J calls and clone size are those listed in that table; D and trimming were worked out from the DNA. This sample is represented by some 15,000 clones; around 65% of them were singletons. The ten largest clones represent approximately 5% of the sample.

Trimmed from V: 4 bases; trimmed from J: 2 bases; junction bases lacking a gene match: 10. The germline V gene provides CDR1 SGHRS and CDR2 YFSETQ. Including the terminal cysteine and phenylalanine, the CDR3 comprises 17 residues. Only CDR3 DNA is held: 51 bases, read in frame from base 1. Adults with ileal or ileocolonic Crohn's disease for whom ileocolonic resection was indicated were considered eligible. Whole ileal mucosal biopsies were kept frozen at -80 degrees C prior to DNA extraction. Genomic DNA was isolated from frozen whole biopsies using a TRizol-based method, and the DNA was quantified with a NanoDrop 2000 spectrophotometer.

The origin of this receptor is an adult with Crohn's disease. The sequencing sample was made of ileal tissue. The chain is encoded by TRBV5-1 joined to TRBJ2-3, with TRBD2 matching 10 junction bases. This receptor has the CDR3 CASSASSGGTSTDTQYF. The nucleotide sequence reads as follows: TGCGCCAGCAGCGCATCTAGCGGGGGAACCTCCACAGATACGCAGTATTTT.